This T cell receptor (beta chain) was retrieved from a study of CXCR3-negative and CXCR3-positive naive CD8 T cells. The study's findings and limits: Cryopreservation partially decreased CXCR3 expression, and most assays used fresh PBMCs. CXCR3-positive naive cells had TRB CDR3s that were more hydrophobic than CXCR3-negative naive cells had.

With UMI labels, 5' RACE was used to prepare the TRB cDNA libraries. From its re-call of the 5' RACE reads, TCRdb lists each CDR3 protein once, without DNA. This table lists 140,000 to 150,000 distinct CDR3 sequences. A CD45RO-CCR7+CD27+CD95- profile was what naive CD8+ T cells displayed. Germline CDR1 SEHNR, CDR2 FQNEAQ (reference sequence). The CDR3 is 13 amino acids. In regard to this clonotype: Its antigen is not known.

The V and J genes are TRBV7-9 and TRBJ2-3; the TCRdb D gene call, TRBD1, has no DNA to confirm it. This sequence originates from a human donor in good health. Some clones in this sample may be carry-over from other donors' samples. Source material: naive CXCR3+ CD8+ T cells from blood. Stated subset: CD45RO-CCR7+CD27+CD95- naive CD8+ T cells expressing CXCR3 (TNR3+). The CDR3 spells CASKDSGVNTQYF.